This is a list of T cell receptor beta chains from one sample in a study of T-cell reconstitution after alpha-beta-depleted transplantation in children. A single record per CDR3 protein comes from TCRdb applying MiXCR to the PCR reads. Of around 450,000 distinct CDR3 sequences listed, about 16% are singletons. The source was PBMCs, mostly from graft donor cells, collected 360 days after TCRalphabeta/CD19-depleted stem cell transplant. The source of these receptors is a boy under two years old who had a stem cell transplant for Wiskott-Aldrich syndrome, so the T cells may come from the graft donor. Both conserved end residues are part of each CDR3. Fields, in order: clone size, D gene, J gene, CDR3 length, V gene, CDR3 protein, CDR3 DNA. A D gene is named only where the DNA matches it firmly. Part of the rows lack a size; the others show once, few, many or a class for expanded clones.

size: few
D: .
J: TRBJ1-4
length: 13
V: TRBV13
CDR3: CASSGGIREKLFF
DNA: TGTGCCAGCAGTGGGGGGATTCGGGAAAAACTGTTTTTT

size: .
D: .
J: TRBJ2-4
length: 16
V: TRBV12-3/TRBV12-4
CDR3: CASSLKGPLAKNIQYF
DNA: TGTGCCAGCAGTTTAAAGGGTCCCTTAGCCAAAAACATTCAGTACTTC

size: few
D: .
J: TRBJ1-2
length: 12
V: TRBV2
CDR3: CASRDDNYGYTF
DNA: TGTGCCAGCAGGGACGATAACTATGGCTACACCTTC

size: .
D: TRBD1
J: TRBJ1-1
length: 12
V: TRBV10-3
CDR3: CAIRGDSLEAFF
DNA: TGTGCCATCAGGGGGGACAGTCTTGAAGCTTTCTTT

size: .
D: .
J: TRBJ2-3
length: 16
V: TRBV7-6
CDR3: CASSFTGRGTTDTQYF
DNA: TGTGCCAGCAGCTTTACGGGACGTGGGACCACAGATACGCAGTATTTT

size: .
D: .
J: TRBJ2-7
length: 15
V: TRBV6-5
CDR3: CASSYSIGVSYEQYF
DNA: TGTGCCAGCAGTTACTCGATCGGGGTTTCCTACGAGCAGTACTTC

size: .
D: .
J: TRBJ2-5
length: 16
V: TRBV18
CDR3: CASSPLLEGAQETQYF
DNA: TGTGCCAGCTCACCACTCTTGGAGGGGGCCCAAGAGACCCAGTACTTC

size: few
D: TRBD2
J: TRBJ2-1
length: 21
V: TRBV6-2/TRBV6-3
CDR3: CASTLTRLAGGQRYGYNEQFF
DNA: TGTGCCAGCACCCTTACGCGGCTAGCGGGAGGGCAGCGGTACGGTTACAATGAGCAGTTCTTC

size: few
D: TRBD1
J: TRBJ2-7
length: 14
V: TRBV7-9
CDR3: CASTPRTGIYEQYF
DNA: TGTGCCAGCACCCCCCGGACAGGAATTTACGAGCAGTACTTC

size: .
D: TRBD2
J: TRBJ2-1
length: 17
V: TRBV14
CDR3: CASSQGLGTSGYNEQFF
DNA: TGTGCCAGCAGCCAAGGACTCGGGACTAGCGGATACAATGAGCAGTTCTTC

size: .
D: .
J: TRBJ2-2
length: 13
V: TRBV24-1
CDR3: CATSDRRAGELFF
DNA: TGTGCCACCAGTGATCGGAGGGCCGGGGAGCTGTTTTTT

size: .
D: TRBD1
J: TRBJ2-7
length: 15
V: TRBV28
CDR3: CASSLGTGWTYEQYF
DNA: TGTGCCAGCAGTTTAGGGACAGGGTGGACCTACGAGCAGTACTTC

size: few
D: .
J: TRBJ2-7
length: 13
V: TRBV4-1
CDR3: CASSQHRAYEQYF
DNA: TGCGCCAGCAGCCAACACAGGGCATACGAGCAGTACTTC

size: many
D: .
J: TRBJ2-3
length: 14
V: TRBV29-1
CDR3: CSVARGIGADTQYF
DNA: TGCAGCGTGGCTCGGGGAATTGGCGCAGATACGCAGTATTTT

size: few
D: .
J: TRBJ2-3
length: 14
V: TRBV29-1
CDR3: CSVTRAGSTDTQYF
DNA: TGCAGCGTTACACGTGCGGGATCCACAGATACGCAGTATTTT

size: .
D: .
J: TRBJ2-3
length: 14
V: TRBV27
CDR3: CASSLSHHTDTQYF
DNA: TGTGCCAGCAGTTTATCCCACCACACAGATACGCAGTATTTT

size: .
D: .
J: TRBJ2-3
length: 15
V: TRBV20-1
CDR3: CSAREPLGGTDTQYF
DNA: TGCAGTGCTAGAGAGCCCTTGGGGGGTACAGATACGCAGTATTTT

size: few
D: TRBD2
J: TRBJ2-2
length: 16
V: TRBV12-3/TRBV12-4
CDR3: CASRNPGLAGAGELFF
DNA: TGTGCCAGCAGAAATCCGGGACTAGCGGGGGCCGGGGAGCTGTTTTTT

size: .
D: .
J: TRBJ2-4
length: 13
V: TRBV4-1
CDR3: CASSPSGENIQYF
DNA: TGCGCCAGCAGCCCGAGTGGGGAAAACATTCAGTACTTC

size: few
D: TRBD1
J: TRBJ2-7
length: 16
V: TRBV7-9
CDR3: CASSLGRLGQGGEQYF
DNA: TGTGCCAGCAGCTTAGGCCGCCTTGGACAGGGCGGCGAGCAGTACTTC

size: few
D: .
J: TRBJ2-7
length: 14
V: TRBV10-1
CDR3: CASSPGLPAYEQYF
DNA: TGCGCCAGCAGTCCGGGACTTCCCGCCTACGAGCAGTACTTC

size: few
D: .
J: TRBJ2-7
length: 15
V: TRBV5-1
CDR3: CASSLAPRGQGEQYF
DNA: TGCGCCAGCAGCTTGGCCCCACGGGGGCAAGGCGAGCAGTACTTC

size: few
D: TRBD2
J: TRBJ2-7
length: 17
V: TRBV5-1
CDR3: CASSLGIAGGSVREQYF
DNA: TGCGCCAGCAGCTTGGGGATAGCGGGAGGATCAGTGAGGGAGCAGTACTTC

size: .
D: .
J: TRBJ1-2
length: 14
V: TRBV9
CDR3: CASSAGGAPHGYTF
DNA: TGTGCCAGCAGCGCGGGTGGGGCTCCCCATGGCTACACCTTC

size: few
D: TRBD2
J: TRBJ2-1
length: 18
V: TRBV5-1
CDR3: CASSLPSLAGRSYNEQFF
DNA: TGCGCCAGCAGCTTACCCTCCTTAGCGGGACGCTCCTACAATGAGCAGTTCTTC

size: .
D: TRBD2
J: TRBJ2-2
length: 17
V: TRBV12-3/TRBV12-4
CDR3: CASSFSGLAGLQWELFF
DNA: TGTGCCAGCAGTTTCAGCGGACTAGCGGGTTTACAATGGGAGCTGTTTTTT